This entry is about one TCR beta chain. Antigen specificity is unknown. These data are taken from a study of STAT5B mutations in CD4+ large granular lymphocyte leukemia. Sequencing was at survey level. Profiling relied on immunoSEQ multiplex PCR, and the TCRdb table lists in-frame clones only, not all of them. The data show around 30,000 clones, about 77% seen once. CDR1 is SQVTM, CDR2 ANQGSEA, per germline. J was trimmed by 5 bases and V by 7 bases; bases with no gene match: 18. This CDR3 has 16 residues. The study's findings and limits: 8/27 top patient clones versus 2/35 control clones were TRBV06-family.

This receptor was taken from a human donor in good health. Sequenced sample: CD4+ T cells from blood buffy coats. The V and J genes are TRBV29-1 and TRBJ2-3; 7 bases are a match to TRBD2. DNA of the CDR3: TGCAGCGGGCACGTCTGGGCGGGAGTTTCCCAAGATACGCAGTATTTT. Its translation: CSGHVWAGVSQDTQYF.